The TCR beta chain described here comes from a study of blood T cells in healthy people across ages. Through a sample-barcoded 5' primer and a J-beta primer mix, a second PCR was run for about 6 to 11 cycles. TCRdb redid the calling of the 5' RACE reads with MiXCR, one entry per CDR3 protein. The data show around 1,500,000 distinct CDR3 sequences, about 43% seen once. Of note for this clonotype: Its antigen is not known.

The CDR3 extends over 17 amino acids. V lost 0 bases to trimming and J lost 8 bases; unmatched junction nucleotides: 6. Germline V gives CDR1 MNHNS, CDR2 SASEGT. Whole-study findings and limits: Roughly linear age-related decline in beta diversity appeared, significant by age roughly 40. Long-lived donors had more naive CD4+ cells and higher diversity than aged donors. Estimated diversity that came from one million T cells was considered an underestimate.

Material: blood. The receptor's source is a woman aged 18-29 years in good health. This chain joins TRBV6-1 and TRBJ2-1, with 14 bases identical to TRBD2. The CDR3 bases are TGTGCCAGCAGTGAAGCCCCGACTAGCGGGAGGGCCGATGAGCAGTTCTTC. Translated: CASSEAPTSGRADEQFF.